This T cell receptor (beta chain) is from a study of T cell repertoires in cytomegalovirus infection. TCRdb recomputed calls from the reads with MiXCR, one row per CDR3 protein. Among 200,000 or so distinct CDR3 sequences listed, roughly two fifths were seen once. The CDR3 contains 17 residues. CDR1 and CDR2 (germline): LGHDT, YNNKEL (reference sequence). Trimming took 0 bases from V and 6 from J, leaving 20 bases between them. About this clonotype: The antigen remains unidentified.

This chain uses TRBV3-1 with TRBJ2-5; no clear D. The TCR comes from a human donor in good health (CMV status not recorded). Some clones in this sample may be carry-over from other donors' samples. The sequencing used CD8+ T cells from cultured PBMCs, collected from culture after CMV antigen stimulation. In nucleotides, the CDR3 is TGTGCCAGCAGCCAAGAAGGCAGGCGAGCGCCAAAGCAGACCCAGTACTTC. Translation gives CASSQEGRRAPKQTQYF.